The present T cell receptor (beta chain) was sequenced within a study of cytotoxic CD8 clonotypes in ibrutinib-treated CLL. V lost 3 bases to trimming and J lost 6 bases; unmatched junction nucleotides: 15. The CDR3 contains 17 residues. The germline gives CDR1 MNHNS, CDR2 SASEGT. Using immunoSEQ multiplex PCR, the repertoire was profiled, and TCRdb retains in-frame clones only, with some absent. The sample shows over 150,000 clones, approximately 68% of them seen only once. In its sample, this clone was seen a few times. Sequencing was performed on PBMCs, taken after 24 months of ibrutinib treatment. The V gene is TRBV6-1, the J gene TRBJ1-2; 8 bases are shared with TRBD1. The origin of this receptor is a human donor with chronic lymphocytic leukemia. CDR3 sequence (DNA): TGTGCCAGCAGTGAGGGAGGGACAGGAGTGGGGTCGGATGGCTACACCTTC. Amino acid sequence: CASSEGGTGVGSDGYTF.